This section outlines one T cell receptor beta chain sequence together with its context. The specificity of this receptor is unknown. No quality values exist for individual bases; no much larger clone is one base distant. These data belong to a study of blood T cell repertoires in COVID-19 (dated by TCRdb to the early 2020s). Looking at the study overall: Samples from collaborators originated in the United States, Italy and Spain and spanned both the acute and convalescent phases of COVID-19. The prospective study material was composed of cDNA or gDNA derived from T cells, B-cell-depleted T cells, or PBMCs. The dataset comprised deeply sampled blood TCRbeta repertoires from subjects exposed to, actively infected with, or recovered from COVID-19. The repertoires were made available in a free public database intended to serve as a resource for research on the immune response to SARS-CoV-2. The samples were drawn from two sources: the first 160 participants of the ongoing ImmuneRACE study, and fewer than 1,500 subjects contributed by 6 global collaborators. Nearly every sample came with metadata listing a de-identified subject ID, COVID-19 status, age in years and sex. HLA class I and class II types, where available, came from metadata supplied by the sample provider rather than from assay-based typing. General conclusions and limits of the study: The amount of clinical and demographic metadata varied by source and participant and was provided uncurated.

A distance of 6 bases separates the germline ends of V and J, which lose 1 base and 1 base respectively. From cysteine to phenylalanine, the CDR3 is 14 amino acids long. Only the CDR3 part of the read is kept: 42 bases, read in frame from the first base. The germline V gene gives CDR1 as KGHDR and CDR2 as SFDVKD. Whole blood was collected in K2EDTA tubes by collaborating institutions according to the institutions' own protocols. For TCRbeta analysis, collaborator samples were shipped as frozen whole blood, as isolated PBMCs, or as DNA extracted from either sample type. The immunoSEQ Assay, a bias-controlled multiplex PCR, was used to amplify TCRbeta CDR3 regions from genomic DNA. In the source study's methods: Nucleated cell counts per sample were estimated from amplification of reference gene primers within the assay. To quantify the absolute abundance of each unique TCRbeta CDR3 rearrangement, sequence reads were collapsed and filtered. For each sample, productive Simpson clonality was calculated as the square root of Simpson's diversity index across productive rearrangements. As stored in TCRdb, this immuneACCESS dataset retains in-frame rearrangements with V and J assigned. A fraction of the clones does not appear; measured against another copy, unresolved V genes explain less than half of the discrepancy, and the remainder lacks a known reason. V and J calls and clone size come straight from that table; D and trimming were deduced from the DNA. The sample table lists some 200,000 clones, roughly four fifths of them with a count of one. The ten largest account for approximately 14% of the sample.

Recombination linked TRBV24-1 to TRBJ1-2; there is no confident call for the D gene. The receptor was derived from a man aged 25-45 years with active or convalescent COVID-19. Sequencing used peripheral blood. The CDR3 protein sequence reads: CATSDFTSNYGYTF. The nucleotide sequence is TGTGCCACCAGTGATTTCACCAGTAACTATGGCTACACCTTC.